This T cell receptor beta chain was identified during a study of identical twins. For this clonotype: Antigen specificity is unknown.

Germline V lookup: CDR1 MDHEN, CDR2 SYDVKM. The ends lost 6 bases at V and 7 bases at J; junction bases unmatched: 13. The CDR3 loop spans 17 amino acids. TCRdb redid the calling of the 5' RACE reads with MiXCR, one entry per CDR3 protein. The table has more than 400,000 distinct CDR3 sequences, about 16% seen once. Study results and caveats: Twin pairs had excess sharing that was weaker in beta out-of-frame sequences. Some out-of-frame alpha sequences were shared by twins, and these showed excess low generation probability.

These data were likewise used in another study, on yellow fever vaccine responses in identical twins.

V usage is TRBV28 and J usage is TRBJ2-1; 12 bases fit TRBD2. The origin of this receptor is a woman between 18 and 30 years old in good health. Source material: CD4+ T cells sorted from blood. The CDR3 sequence is CASSLAGGGGYRNEQFF. Here the CDR3 DNA reads TGTGCCAGCAGCCTAGCGGGAGGGGGGGGATATAGAAATGAGCAGTTCTTC.